Listed below are T cell receptor beta chains from one sample, sequenced in a study of regulatory T cells in long-lasting Graves disease. Each CDR3 protein gets one entry after TCRdb re-called the multiplex PCR reads with MiXCR. The repertoire includes some 280,000 distinct CDR3 sequences, around a fifth of them detected once, and around 50% sits in the top ten. The sequencing used peripheral blood mononuclear cells (PBMCs), collected when the disease was refractory, from a patient treated with antithyroid drugs. These receptors were obtained from a female donor with Graves disease. Both conserved end residues are part of each CDR3. The D gene is left open where the match is weak. Only some rows state a clone size, as once, few, many or a class for expanded clones.

CDR3 protein: CSAIGSRQGDQPQHF
CDR3 DNA: TGCAGTGCCATTGGATCGAGACAGGGTGATCAGCCCCAGCATTTT
CDR3 length: 15
J gene: TRBJ1-5
D gene: TRBD1
V gene: TRBV20-1
clone size: .

CDR3 protein: CASQAGTANQPQHF
CDR3 DNA: TGTGCCAGCCAGGCCGGGACGGCGAATCAGCCCCAGCATTTT
CDR3 length: 14
J gene: TRBJ1-5
D gene: .
V gene: TRBV3-1
clone size: few

CDR3 protein: CASSPGPNTRGYEQYF
CDR3 DNA: TGCGCCAGCAGCCCCGGCCCTAATACTAGGGGCTACGAGCAGTACTTC
CDR3 length: 16
J gene: TRBJ2-7
D gene: .
V gene: TRBV4-1
clone size: few

CDR3 protein: CASSPRDSGETQYF
CDR3 DNA: TGCGCCAGCAGCCCCCGGGACTCCGGGGAGACCCAGTACTTC
CDR3 length: 14
J gene: TRBJ2-5
D gene: .
V gene: TRBV5-1
clone size: few

CDR3 protein: CASSPTGTNVAKNIQYF
CDR3 DNA: TGTGCCAGCAGTCCTACCGGGACTAATGTAGCCAAAAACATTCAGTACTTC
CDR3 length: 17
J gene: TRBJ2-4
D gene: TRBD2
V gene: TRBV11-2
clone size: few

CDR3 protein: CSARGEGTHTGELFF
CDR3 DNA: TGCAGTGCTAGGGGGGAGGGGACCCACACCGGGGAGCTGTTTTTT
CDR3 length: 15
J gene: TRBJ2-2
D gene: TRBD2
V gene: TRBV20-1
clone size: .

CDR3 protein: CAWSVPPREAFF
CDR3 DNA: TGTGCCTGGAGTGTACCCCCGCGTGAAGCTTTCTTT
CDR3 length: 12
J gene: TRBJ1-1
D gene: .
V gene: TRBV30
clone size: few

CDR3 protein: CNVQGNEKLFF
CDR3 DNA: TGCAACGTTCAGGGGAATGAAAAACTGTTTTTT
CDR3 length: 11
J gene: TRBJ1-4
D gene: .
V gene: TRBV29-1
clone size: .

CDR3 protein: CSVEDPRTNYEQYF
CDR3 DNA: TGCAGCGTTGAAGATCCCAGGACGAACTACGAGCAGTACTTC
CDR3 length: 14
J gene: TRBJ2-7
D gene: .
V gene: TRBV29-1
clone size: many

CDR3 protein: CASSYTVNTEAFF
CDR3 DNA: TGTGCCAGCAGCTACACAGTGAACACTGAAGCTTTCTTT
CDR3 length: 13
J gene: TRBJ1-1
D gene: .
V gene: TRBV7-9
clone size: many

CDR3 protein: CASRPGLAGSYEQYF
CDR3 DNA: TGTGCCAGCAGACCCGGACTAGCGGGATCCTACGAGCAGTACTTC
CDR3 length: 15
J gene: TRBJ2-7
D gene: TRBD2
V gene: TRBV28
clone size: many

CDR3 protein: CASRSTGTGWYNEQFF
CDR3 DNA: TGTGCCAGCAGATCGACCGGGACAGGGTGGTACAATGAGCAGTTCTTC
CDR3 length: 16
J gene: TRBJ2-1
D gene: TRBD1
V gene: TRBV6-1
clone size: .